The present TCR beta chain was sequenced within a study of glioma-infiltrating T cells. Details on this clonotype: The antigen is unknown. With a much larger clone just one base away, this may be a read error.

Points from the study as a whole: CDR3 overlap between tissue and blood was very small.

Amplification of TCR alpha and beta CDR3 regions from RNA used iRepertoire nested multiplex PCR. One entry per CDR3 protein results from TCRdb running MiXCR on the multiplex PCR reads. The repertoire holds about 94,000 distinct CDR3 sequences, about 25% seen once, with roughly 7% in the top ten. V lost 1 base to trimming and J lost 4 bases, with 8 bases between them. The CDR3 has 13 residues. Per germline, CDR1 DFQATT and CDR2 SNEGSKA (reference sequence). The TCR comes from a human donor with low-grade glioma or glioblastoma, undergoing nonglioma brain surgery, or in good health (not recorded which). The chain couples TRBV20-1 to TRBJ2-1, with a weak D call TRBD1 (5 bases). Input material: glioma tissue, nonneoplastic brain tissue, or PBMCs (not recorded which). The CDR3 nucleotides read TGCAGTGCTAGAGGTCAGGGTTACAATGAGCAGTTCTTC. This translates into CSARGQGYNEQFF.